This entry concerns a single TCR beta chain. Antigen specificity is unknown. This PCR relied on a set of 60 Vbeta primers and 13 Jbeta primers. TCRdb's copy holds only in-frame clones and misses some; the assay was immunoSEQ multiplex PCR. The table has around 140,000 clones, about two thirds seen once. The CDR3 is made up of 16 amino acids. J lost 5 bases, V lost 0 bases, and 8 bases had no gene match. Germline V gene sequence: CDR1 SGHRS, CDR2 YFSETQ. This sample is drawn from a study of cytomegalovirus exposure and HLA in healthy donors. Study outcomes and limitations: The classifier was said to identify cytomegalovirus status with high specificity and sensitivity. In a later analysis, at a false discovery rate of 0.05, 17,000 or so TCR beta sequences were associated with HLA alleles.

V and J are TRBV5-1 and TRBJ2-5; TRBD2 agrees at 9 bases. The sequence derives from a woman in her thirties or forties in good health and CMV-seronegative. Sequenced input: PBMCs. CDR3 region: CASSLAGTSFPETQYF. CDR3 nucleotides: TGCGCCAGCAGCTTGGCAGGGACTAGCTTCCCGGAGACCCAGTACTTC.